A selection of T cell receptor beta chains follows, all from one sample in a study of patients and donors after allogeneic stem cell transplantation. TCRdb reprocessed the RT-PCR reads via MiXCR and lists one record per CDR3 protein. The sample records some 880,000 distinct CDR3 sequences, more than 15% being singletons. Sample: blood, either unsorted or a sorted T cell fraction (not recorded which). The source of these receptors is a human donor who was either an allogeneic HSCT recipient or a stem cell or donor lymphocyte infusion donor (not recorded which). It is not recorded whose cells these are; they may come from a transplant donor. Both conserved end residues are part of each CDR3. Fields, in order: clone size, D gene, V gene, CDR3 length, J gene, CDR3 protein, CDR3 DNA. D genes are given only for firm matches. Clone size appears in some rows only: once, few, many, or a class for an expanded clone.

abundance: NA; d_gene: NA; v_gene: TRBV7-3; len: 16; j_gene: TRBJ2-4; CDR3aa: CASSKQSGTRENIQYF; CDR3nt: TGTGCCAGCAGCAAACAATCCGGGACACGAGAAAACATTCAGTACTTC
abundance: NA; d_gene: NA; v_gene: TRBV12-3/TRBV12-4; len: 16; j_gene: TRBJ1-1; CDR3aa: CASRIHPRPMNTEAFF; CDR3nt: TGTGCCAGCAGGATACACCCTCGGCCTATGAACACTGAAGCTTTCTTT
abundance: NA; d_gene: NA; v_gene: TRBV5-1; len: 15; j_gene: TRBJ1-4; CDR3aa: CASSLEGGANEKLFF; CDR3nt: TGCGCCAGCAGCTTGGAGGGGGGGGCTAATGAAAAACTGTTTTTT
abundance: NA; d_gene: NA; v_gene: TRBV14; len: 17; j_gene: TRBJ1-5; CDR3aa: CASSQDDWGVRDQPQHF; CDR3nt: TGTGCCAGCAGCCAAGATGATTGGGGGGTGAGAGATCAGCCCCAGCATTTT
abundance: few; d_gene: NA; v_gene: TRBV5-1; len: 14; j_gene: TRBJ1-6; CDR3aa: CASSLDRDTSPLHF; CDR3nt: TGCGCCAGCAGCTTGGACAGAGATACTTCACCCCTCCACTTT
abundance: few; d_gene: TRBD1; v_gene: TRBV6-1; len: 14; j_gene: TRBJ1-4; CDR3aa: CASSPGQANEKLFF; CDR3nt: TGTGCCAGCAGTCCAGGACAGGCAAATGAAAAACTGTTTTTT
abundance: once; d_gene: NA; v_gene: TRBV5-1; len: 15; j_gene: TRBJ2-7; CDR3aa: CASSLLSGREFEQYF; CDR3nt: TGCGCCAGCAGCTTGCTATCCGGCCGGGAGTTCGAGCAGTACTTC
abundance: NA; d_gene: NA; v_gene: TRBV10-3; len: 14; j_gene: TRBJ2-7; CDR3aa: CAISESTGFYEQYF; CDR3nt: TGTGCCATCAGTGAGTCGACGGGGTTCTACGAGCAGTACTTC
abundance: few; d_gene: NA; v_gene: TRBV5-1; len: 17; j_gene: TRBJ2-1; CDR3aa: CASSLVPSAGSYNEQFF; CDR3nt: TGCGCCAGCAGCTTGGTCCCAAGCGCCGGCTCCTACAATGAGCAGTTCTTC
abundance: few; d_gene: NA; v_gene: TRBV6-2/TRBV6-3; len: 20; j_gene: TRBJ2-2; CDR3aa: CASSYLSSWDTNPNTGELFF; CDR3nt: TGTGCCAGCAGTTATTTGTCGTCGTGGGACACGAATCCGAACACCGGGGAGCTGTTTTTT
abundance: NA; d_gene: NA; v_gene: TRBV20-1; len: 11; j_gene: TRBJ2-2; CDR3aa: CSARAAGELFF; CDR3nt: TGCAGTGCTAGGGCAGCCGGGGAGCTGTTTTTT
abundance: many; d_gene: TRBD1; v_gene: TRBV7-2; len: 16; j_gene: TRBJ1-4; CDR3aa: CASSLASGQGNEKLFF; CDR3nt: TGTGCCAGCAGCTTAGCGTCGGGACAGGGGAATGAAAAACTGTTTTTT
abundance: few; d_gene: NA; v_gene: TRBV11-2; len: 16; j_gene: TRBJ2-2; CDR3aa: CASSLWVGVVTGELFF; CDR3nt: TGTGCCAGCAGCTTATGGGTAGGCGTAGTGACCGGGGAGCTGTTTTTT
abundance: NA; d_gene: NA; v_gene: TRBV7-2; len: 14; j_gene: TRBJ2-2; CDR3aa: CASSLVGGPGELFF; CDR3nt: TGTGCCAGCAGCTTAGTCGGTGGGCCCGGGGAGCTGTTTTTT
abundance: NA; d_gene: TRBD1; v_gene: TRBV12-3/TRBV12-4; len: 16; j_gene: TRBJ1-2; CDR3aa: CASRRYDRGDSYGYTF; CDR3nt: TGTGCCAGCAGACGATACGACAGGGGAGATAGCTATGGCTACACCTTC
abundance: many; d_gene: NA; v_gene: TRBV7-3; len: 17; j_gene: TRBJ2-6; CDR3aa: CASSSSFAFSGANVLTF; CDR3nt: TGTGCCAGCAGCTCTTCCTTCGCGTTCTCTGGGGCCAACGTCCTGACTTTC
abundance: few; d_gene: TRBD1; v_gene: TRBV3-1; len: 17; j_gene: TRBJ2-3; CDR3aa: CASSHPGQGPNTDTQYF; CDR3nt: TGTGCCAGCAGCCATCCGGGACAGGGTCCGAACACAGATACGCAGTATTTT
abundance: NA; d_gene: TRBD1; v_gene: TRBV6-2/TRBV6-3; len: 14; j_gene: TRBJ1-2; CDR3aa: CASRGTGSSYGYTF; CDR3nt: TGTGCCAGCAGGGGGACAGGGTCCAGCTATGGCTACACCTTC
abundance: few; d_gene: NA; v_gene: TRBV5-1; len: 14; j_gene: TRBJ1-3; CDR3aa: CASSDTNSGNTIYF; CDR3nt: TGCGCCAGCAGCGACACCAACTCTGGAAACACCATATATTTT
abundance: NA; d_gene: NA; v_gene: TRBV7-2; len: 14; j_gene: TRBJ1-5; CDR3aa: CASSLVGHNQPQHF; CDR3nt: TGTGCCAGCAGCTTAGTCGGGCACAATCAGCCCCAGCATTTT
abundance: NA; d_gene: TRBD2; v_gene: TRBV4-3; len: 15; j_gene: TRBJ2-3; CDR3aa: CASSRGLVGPDTQYF; CDR3nt: TGCGCCAGCAGCCGCGGACTAGTCGGTCCAGATACGCAGTATTTT
abundance: few; d_gene: NA; v_gene: TRBV19; len: 15; j_gene: TRBJ2-1; CDR3aa: CASSADVYSYNEQFF; CDR3nt: TGTGCCAGTAGTGCCGACGTCTACTCCTACAATGAGCAGTTCTTC
abundance: NA; d_gene: TRBD1; v_gene: TRBV5-1; len: 15; j_gene: TRBJ1-2; CDR3aa: CASSLAGDRVHGYTF; CDR3nt: TGCGCCAGCAGCTTGGCTGGGGACAGGGTGCATGGCTACACCTTC
abundance: NA; d_gene: TRBD2; v_gene: TRBV5-1; len: 16; j_gene: TRBJ2-2; CDR3aa: CASSSSGGARTGELFF; CDR3nt: TGCGCCAGCAGCTCTAGCGGGGGGGCCCGAACCGGGGAGCTGTTTTTT
abundance: many; d_gene: NA; v_gene: TRBV12-3/TRBV12-4; len: 15; j_gene: TRBJ1-5; CDR3aa: CASSLPDKGNQPQHF; CDR3nt: TGTGCCAGCAGTTTACCGGACAAGGGCAATCAGCCCCAGCATTTT
abundance: few; d_gene: NA; v_gene: TRBV7-8; len: 13; j_gene: TRBJ2-5; CDR3aa: CASSTPSSETQYF; CDR3nt: TGTGCCAGCAGCACACCCTCGTCAGAGACCCAGTACTTC
abundance: NA; d_gene: TRBD2; v_gene: TRBV10-3; len: 18; j_gene: TRBJ2-3; CDR3aa: CAISETSGGASATDTQYF; CDR3nt: TGTGCCATCAGTGAGACTAGCGGGGGGGCGTCTGCGACAGATACGCAGTATTTT
abundance: few; d_gene: NA; v_gene: TRBV4-1; len: 14; j_gene: TRBJ1-4; CDR3aa: CASSQAQAGEKLFF; CDR3nt: TGCGCCAGCAGCCAGGCACAAGCGGGTGAAAAACTGTTTTTT
abundance: few; d_gene: NA; v_gene: TRBV12-3/TRBV12-4; len: 13; j_gene: TRBJ2-2; CDR3aa: CASSDTTAGELFF; CDR3nt: TGTGCCAGCAGTGACACGACTGCCGGGGAGCTGTTTTTT
abundance: few; d_gene: TRBD1; v_gene: TRBV14; len: 13; j_gene: TRBJ1-6; CDR3aa: CASRTGTTTPLHF; CDR3nt: TGTGCCAGCCGGACAGGGACGACGACACCCCTCCACTTT
abundance: few; d_gene: NA; v_gene: TRBV18; len: 14; j_gene: TRBJ1-5; CDR3aa: CASSPGVANQPQHF; CDR3nt: TGTGCCAGCTCACCAGGAGTTGCTAATCAGCCCCAGCATTTT
abundance: NA; d_gene: NA; v_gene: TRBV5-1; len: 13; j_gene: TRBJ1-5; CDR3aa: CASSLDIGQPQHF; CDR3nt: TGCGCCAGCAGCTTGGACATTGGTCAGCCCCAGCATTTT
abundance: many; d_gene: NA; v_gene: TRBV7-2; len: 12; j_gene: TRBJ2-3; CDR3aa: CASSSGKDTQYF; CDR3nt: TGTGCCAGCAGCTCCGGCAAGGATACGCAGTATTTT
abundance: few; d_gene: TRBD1; v_gene: TRBV6-1; len: 13; j_gene: TRBJ1-1; CDR3aa: CASSKGQYTEAFF; CDR3nt: TGTGCCAGCAGTAAGGGACAGTACACTGAAGCTTTCTTT
abundance: NA; d_gene: NA; v_gene: TRBV2; len: 18; j_gene: TRBJ2-1; CDR3aa: CASSERKWVSSSYNEQFF; CDR3nt: TGTGCCAGCAGTGAAAGGAAGTGGGTCAGCAGCTCCTACAATGAGCAGTTCTTC
abundance: NA; d_gene: NA; v_gene: TRBV3-1; len: 18; j_gene: TRBJ2-7; CDR3aa: CASSQDDRGLAGYYEQYF; CDR3nt: TGTGCCAGCAGCCAAGACGACAGGGGCCTAGCGGGATACTACGAGCAGTACTTC
abundance: NA; d_gene: TRBD1; v_gene: TRBV9; len: 15; j_gene: TRBJ2-7; CDR3aa: CASSEGDRENGEQYF; CDR3nt: TGTGCCAGCAGCGAGGGGGACAGGGAAAACGGCGAGCAGTACTTC
abundance: NA; d_gene: NA; v_gene: TRBV20-1; len: 11; j_gene: TRBJ2-7; CDR3aa: CSAKLAGEQYF; CDR3nt: TGCAGTGCTAAACTAGCTGGAGAGCAGTACTTC
abundance: NA; d_gene: NA; v_gene: TRBV18; len: 12; j_gene: TRBJ2-7; CDR3aa: CASSPGSGEQYF; CDR3nt: TGTGCCAGCTCACCGGGCAGCGGCGAGCAGTACTTC
abundance: NA; d_gene: NA; v_gene: TRBV6-1; len: 14; j_gene: TRBJ1-2; CDR3aa: CASSEGWHNYGYTF; CDR3nt: TGTGCCAGCAGTGAAGGTTGGCATAACTATGGCTACACCTTC
abundance: NA; d_gene: TRBD2; v_gene: TRBV29-1; len: 15; j_gene: TRBJ2-2; CDR3aa: CSVGTSGGNTGELFF; CDR3nt: TGCAGCGTTGGGACTAGCGGGGGGAACACCGGGGAGCTGTTTTTT
abundance: many; d_gene: NA; v_gene: TRBV7-2; len: 15; j_gene: TRBJ2-1; CDR3aa: CASSLAAGSYNEQFF; CDR3nt: TGTGCCAGCAGTTTAGCGGCGGGATCCTACAATGAGCAGTTCTTC
abundance: NA; d_gene: TRBD1; v_gene: TRBV27; len: 14; j_gene: TRBJ1-2; CDR3aa: CASSWDRDAYGYTF; CDR3nt: TGTGCCAGCAGTTGGGACAGGGATGCCTATGGCTACACCTTC
abundance: few; d_gene: TRBD1; v_gene: TRBV12-3/TRBV12-4; len: 14; j_gene: TRBJ1-5; CDR3aa: CASSPGQGNWPQHF; CDR3nt: TGTGCCAGCAGCCCCGGACAGGGGAATTGGCCCCAGCATTTT
abundance: NA; d_gene: TRBD2; v_gene: TRBV11-2; len: 19; j_gene: TRBJ2-6; CDR3aa: CASSIGYLREKSGANVLTF; CDR3nt: TGTGCCAGCAGCATAGGTTATTTGCGGGAGAAGTCCGGGGCCAACGTCCTGACTTTC
abundance: few; d_gene: TRBD1; v_gene: TRBV6-1; len: 17; j_gene: TRBJ1-1; CDR3aa: CASGGQGVFLRNTEAFF; CDR3nt: TGTGCCAGCGGGGGACAGGGAGTATTTCTGAGGAACACTGAAGCTTTCTTT
abundance: few; d_gene: TRBD2; v_gene: TRBV28; len: 17; j_gene: TRBJ2-7; CDR3aa: CASSSPRTSANSYEQYF; CDR3nt: TGTGCCAGCAGTTCCCCTAGGACTAGCGCCAACTCCTACGAGCAGTACTTC
abundance: NA; d_gene: TRBD1; v_gene: TRBV7-2; len: 14; j_gene: TRBJ2-7; CDR3aa: CASRTGTGWYEQYF; CDR3nt: TGTGCCAGCAGGACCGGGACAGGGTGGTACGAGCAGTACTTC
abundance: NA; d_gene: NA; v_gene: TRBV7-2; len: 16; j_gene: TRBJ2-1; CDR3aa: CASSANRIKSYNEQFF; CDR3nt: TGTGCCAGCAGCGCGAACAGGATTAAGTCCTACAATGAGCAGTTCTTC
abundance: NA; d_gene: NA; v_gene: TRBV20-1; len: 14; j_gene: TRBJ2-3; CDR3aa: CSATWRISTDTQYF; CDR3nt: TGCAGTGCCACCTGGAGGATTAGCACAGATACGCAGTATTTT
abundance: few; d_gene: NA; v_gene: TRBV10-3; len: 15; j_gene: TRBJ2-1; CDR3aa: CAISESRAGEGEQFF; CDR3nt: TGTGCCATCAGTGAGTCGAGGGCAGGGGAGGGTGAGCAGTTCTTC